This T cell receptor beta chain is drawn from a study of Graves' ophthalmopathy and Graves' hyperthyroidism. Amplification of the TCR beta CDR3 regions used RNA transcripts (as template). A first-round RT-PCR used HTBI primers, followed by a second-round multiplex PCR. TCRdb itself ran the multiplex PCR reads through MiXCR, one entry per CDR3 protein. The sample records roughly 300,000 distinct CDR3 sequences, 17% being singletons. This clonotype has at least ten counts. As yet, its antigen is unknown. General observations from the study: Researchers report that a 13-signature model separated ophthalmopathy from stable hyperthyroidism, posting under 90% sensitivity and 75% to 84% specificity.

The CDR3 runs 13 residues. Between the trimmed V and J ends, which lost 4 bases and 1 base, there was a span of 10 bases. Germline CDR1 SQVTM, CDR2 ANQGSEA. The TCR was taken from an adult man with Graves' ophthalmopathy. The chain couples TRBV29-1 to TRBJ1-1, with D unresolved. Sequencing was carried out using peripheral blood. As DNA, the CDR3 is TGCAGCGTTGTTCTGGGCGGGAACACTGAAGCTTTCTTT. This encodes CSVVLGGNTEAFF. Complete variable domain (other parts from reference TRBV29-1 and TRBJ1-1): SAVISQKPSRDICQRGTSLTIQCQVDSQVTMMFWYRQQPGQSLTLIATANQGSEATYESGFVIDKFPISRPNLTFSTLTVSNMSPEDSSIYLCSVVLGGNTEAFFGQGTRLTVV.